The entry below gives a single TCR beta chain sequence along with its context. The data belong to a study of T cell repertoires in cytomegalovirus infection. TCRdb independently ran MiXCR on the reads; one entry per CDR3 protein. The table lists 400,000 or so distinct CDR3 sequences, approximately 31% of them singletons, with roughly an eighth in the top ten. This clonotype was obtained from a human donor in good health (CMV status not recorded). Some clones in this sample may be carry-over from other donors' samples. Material for sequencing was PBMCs.

The CDR3 spells CASSFDGRYEQYF. The CDR3 nucleotides are TGTGCCAGCAGCTTTGACGGACGTTACGAGCAGTACTTC. This rearrangement joins TRBV7-8 to TRBJ2-7; D gene ambiguous. The CDR3 is made up of 13 amino acids. Looked up from germline, CDR1 is SGHVS and CDR2 is FQNEAQ. The germline V and J ends were trimmed by 3 bases and 4 bases, with 10 bases remaining between them.